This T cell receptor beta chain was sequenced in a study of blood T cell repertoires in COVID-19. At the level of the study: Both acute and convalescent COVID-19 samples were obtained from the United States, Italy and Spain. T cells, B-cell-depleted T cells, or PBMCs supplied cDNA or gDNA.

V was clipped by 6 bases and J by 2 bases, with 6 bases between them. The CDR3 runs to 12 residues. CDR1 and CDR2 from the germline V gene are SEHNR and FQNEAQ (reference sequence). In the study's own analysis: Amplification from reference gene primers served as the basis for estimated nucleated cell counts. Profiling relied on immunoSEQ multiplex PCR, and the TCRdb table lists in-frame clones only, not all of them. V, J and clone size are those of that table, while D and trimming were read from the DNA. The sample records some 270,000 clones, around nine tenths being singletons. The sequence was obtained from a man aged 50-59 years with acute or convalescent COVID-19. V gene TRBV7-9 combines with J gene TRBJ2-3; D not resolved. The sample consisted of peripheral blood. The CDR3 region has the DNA TGTGCCAGCAGAACAACCACAGATACGCAGTATTTT. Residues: CASRTTTDTQYF.